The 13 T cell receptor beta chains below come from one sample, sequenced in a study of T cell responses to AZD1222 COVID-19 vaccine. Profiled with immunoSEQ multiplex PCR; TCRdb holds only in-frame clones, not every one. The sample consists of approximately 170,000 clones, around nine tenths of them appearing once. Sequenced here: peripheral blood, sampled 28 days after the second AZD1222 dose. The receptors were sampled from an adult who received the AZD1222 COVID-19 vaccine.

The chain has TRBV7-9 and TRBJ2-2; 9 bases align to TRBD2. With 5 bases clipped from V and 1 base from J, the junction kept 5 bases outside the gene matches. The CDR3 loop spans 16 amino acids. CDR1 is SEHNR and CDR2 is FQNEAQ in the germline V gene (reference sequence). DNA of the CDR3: TGTGCCAGCAGCCATCTAGCGGGGATGAACACCGGGGAGCTGTTTTTT. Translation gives CASSHLAGMNTGELFF.

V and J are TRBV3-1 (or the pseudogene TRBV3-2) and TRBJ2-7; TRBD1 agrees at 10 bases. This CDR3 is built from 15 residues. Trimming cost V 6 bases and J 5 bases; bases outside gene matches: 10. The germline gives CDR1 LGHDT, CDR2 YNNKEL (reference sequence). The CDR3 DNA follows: TGTGCCAGCAGACGTTCAGGGACAGGGGACCACGAGCAGTACTTC. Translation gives CASRRSGTGDHEQYF.

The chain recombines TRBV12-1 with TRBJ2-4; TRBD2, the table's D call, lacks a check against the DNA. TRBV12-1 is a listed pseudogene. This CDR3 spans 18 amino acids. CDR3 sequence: CASSLLAGALQCKNIQYF. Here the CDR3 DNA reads TGTGCCAGCAGCTTACTAGCGGGGGCCCTCCAATGTAAAAACATTCAGTACTTC.

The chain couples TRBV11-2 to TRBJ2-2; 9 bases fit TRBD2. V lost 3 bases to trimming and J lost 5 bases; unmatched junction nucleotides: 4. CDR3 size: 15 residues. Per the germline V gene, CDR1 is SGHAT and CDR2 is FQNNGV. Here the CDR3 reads CASSFLAGATGELFF. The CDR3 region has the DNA TGTGCCAGCAGCTTTTTAGCGGGAGCAACCGGGGAGCTGTTTTTT. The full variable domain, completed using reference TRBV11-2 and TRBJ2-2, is EAGVAQSPRYKIIEKRQSVAFWCNPISGHATLYWYQQILGQGPKLLIQFQNNGVVDDSQLPKDRFSAERLKGVDSTLKIQPAKLEDSAVYLCASSFLAGATGELFFGEGSRLTVL.

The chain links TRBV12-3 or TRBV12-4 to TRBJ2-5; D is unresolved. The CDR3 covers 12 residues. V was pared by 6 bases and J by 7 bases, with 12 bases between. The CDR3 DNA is TGTGCCAGCAGCATGGAACTACGGACCCAGTACTTC. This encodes CASSMELRTQYF.

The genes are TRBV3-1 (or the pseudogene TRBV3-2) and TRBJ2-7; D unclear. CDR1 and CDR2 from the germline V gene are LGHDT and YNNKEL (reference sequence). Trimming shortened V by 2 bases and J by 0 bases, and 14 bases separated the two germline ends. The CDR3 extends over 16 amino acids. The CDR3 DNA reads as TGTGCCAGCAGCCAACTTCCGTCCACCACCTCCTACGAGCAGTACTTC. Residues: CASSQLPSTTSYEQYF.

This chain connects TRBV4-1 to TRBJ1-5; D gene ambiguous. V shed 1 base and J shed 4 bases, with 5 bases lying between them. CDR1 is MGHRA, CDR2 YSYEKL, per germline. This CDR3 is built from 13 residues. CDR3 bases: TGCGCCAGCAGCCAAGTCAAGAATCAGCCCCAGCATTTT. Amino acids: CASSQVKNQPQHF.

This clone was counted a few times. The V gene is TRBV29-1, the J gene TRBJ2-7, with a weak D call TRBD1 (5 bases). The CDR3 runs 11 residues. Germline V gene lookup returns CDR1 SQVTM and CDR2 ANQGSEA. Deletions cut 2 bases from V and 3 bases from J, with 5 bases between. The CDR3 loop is CSVERGYEQYF. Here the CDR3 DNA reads TGCAGCGTTGAAAGGGGCTACGAGCAGTACTTC.

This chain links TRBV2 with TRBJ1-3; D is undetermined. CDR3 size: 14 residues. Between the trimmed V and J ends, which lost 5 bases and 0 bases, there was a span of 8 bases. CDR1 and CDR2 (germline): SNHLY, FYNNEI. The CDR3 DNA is TGTGCCAGCAGTTCAGGACCCTCTGGAAACACCATATATTTT. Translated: CASSSGPSGNTIYF.

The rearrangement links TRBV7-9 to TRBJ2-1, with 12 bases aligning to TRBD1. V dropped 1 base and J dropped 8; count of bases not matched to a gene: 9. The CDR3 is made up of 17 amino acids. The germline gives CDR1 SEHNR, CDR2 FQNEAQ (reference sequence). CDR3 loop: CASSLVGGQGAIDEQFF. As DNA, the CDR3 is TGTGCCAGCAGCTTAGTTGGGGGACAGGGGGCGATCGATGAGCAGTTCTTC.

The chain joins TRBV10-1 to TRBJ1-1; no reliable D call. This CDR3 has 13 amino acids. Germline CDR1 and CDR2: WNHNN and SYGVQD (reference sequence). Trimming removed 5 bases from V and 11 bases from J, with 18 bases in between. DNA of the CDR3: TGCGCCAGCAGTCCCTTTACGTTGGCGGAGGCTTTCTTT. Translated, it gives CASSPFTLAEAFF.

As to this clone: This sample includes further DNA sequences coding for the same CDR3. The DNA for the CDR3 is TGTGCCAGCAGTCGAACCGGGGAGCTGTTTTTT. Translated: CASSRTGELFF. This sequence joins TRBV6-5 and TRBJ2-2; no reliable D call. CDR3 length: 11 residues. Germline lookup yields CDR1 MNHEY and CDR2 SVGAGI. Deletions cut 5 bases from V and 5 bases from J, with 3 bases between.

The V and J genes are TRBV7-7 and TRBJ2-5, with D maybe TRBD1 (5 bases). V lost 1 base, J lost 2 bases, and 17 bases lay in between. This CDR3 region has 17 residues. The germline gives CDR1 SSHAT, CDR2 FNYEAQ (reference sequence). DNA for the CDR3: TGTGCCAGCAGCTTAGGTGTGGACAAACGTATTCAAGAGACCCAGTACTTC. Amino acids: CASSLGVDKRIQETQYF.